Below, one TCR beta chain is given with its context. This receptor's antigen is unknown. No base quality information exists; no much larger clone differs at one position. The immunoSEQ Assay was the method used to sequence TCRbeta CDR3 regions. After extraction, genomic DNA underwent amplification by bias-controlled multiplex PCR, followed by high-throughput sequencing. Under the source paper's analysis protocol: To quantify the absolute abundance of each unique TCRbeta CDR3 region, sequences were collapsed and filtered. T cell fraction was estimated by normalization of TCRbeta template counts to usable DNA, with usable DNA being measured through amplification of reference genes present in all nucleated cells. Repertoire TCRs were annotated as SARS-CoV-2-specific when V gene, CDR3 amino acid sequence and J gene were exactly matched to a known reactive TCR set. The reference SARS-CoV-2 TCR set came from MIRA and was filtered for enrichment in COVID-19-positive ImmuneCODE repertoires, removing public or cross-reactive TCRs. Using the MIRA antigens, annotated TCRs were further analysed by specific ORF or by position within an ORF. Breadth was defined as annotated unique rearrangements over total unique productive rearrangements; depth was the summed frequency of those rearrangements. Group comparisons of TCR breadth used two-sided Wilcoxon rank-sum tests. The table was pulled from immuneACCESS by TCRdb, which kept in-frame rearrangements only. Such tables lose some clones; where checked, under half of the loss comes from unresolved V genes, and the rest has no known cause. D and trimming were read from the DNA, whereas the V and J calls and clone size are those reported in that table. The sample contains about 280,000 clones, around 87% of them found a single time. The top ten constitute roughly 3.5% of the sample.

The entry originates in a study of Ad26.COV2.S vaccination and SARS-CoV-2 variants (TCRdb year 2021). Notes on the research overall: Donors in the vaccine arm were drawn from COV1001, a phase I-IIa trial of Ad26.COV2.S in healthy adults that was multicentre, randomized, double-blind and placebo-controlled. Ad26.COV2.S was given intramuscularly at 5x10^10 or 1x10^11 viral particles, as a single shot or as two shots 56 days apart. TCRbeta repertoire sequencing was used to assess the specificity and breadth of SARS-CoV-2-reactive T cell receptors after Ad26.COV2.S vaccination. The TCR-sequenced set comprised approximately 30 samples: approximately 19 Ad26.COV2.S vaccine recipients, 5 placebo recipients and 8 SARS-CoV-2 convalescent individuals. Participants in the trial were split at random into five groups of five each, receiving low-dose or high-dose Ad26.COV2.S once or twice, or else placebo on both occasions. Throughout the experiments and outcome assessment, investigators stayed blinded to trial group allocation.

CDR1 SQVTM and CDR2 ANQGSEA were looked up in the germline V gene. From its cysteine to its phenylalanine, the CDR3 spans 12 amino acids. Here the CDR3 DNA is all that survives: 36 bases in frame from base 1. Trimmed from V: 7 bases; trimmed from J: 7 bases; junction bases lacking a gene match: 9. What the study reported, not specific to this receptor: After vaccination, spike-specific CD8+ and CD4+ T cell responses were reported to show substantial breadth. Vaccine and placebo recipients had comparable non-spike TCR breadth, which fits with the vaccine containing only spike. Comparing responses between vaccine doses or regimens was not something the study was powered to do. Ad26.COV2.S recipients had higher spike-specific TCR breadth than placebo recipients (P = 0.0014). It was noted by the authors that total T cell responses may have been underestimated by the TCR breadth and depth analyses.

What the treatment or condition label conveys for this sample: roughly 20 received Ad26.COV2.S at low or high dose, single or two shots; a few received placebo; per-sample allocation not given. For vaccine and placebo recipients, repertoires were sequenced using samples collected on day 63 after the first injection. Between 29 July and 7 August 2020, Cohort 1b enrolled around 25 adults aged 18-55 years at one site in Boston, USA. As a vaccine, Ad26.COV2.S was a replication-incompetent adenovirus type 26 vector that expressed a prefusion-stabilized SARS-CoV-2 spike protein derived from the original Wuhan strain.

The sample was peripheral blood, taken in a trial of Ad26.COV2.S vaccine versus placebo. The sequence was obtained from a person between 18 and 60 years old who received the Ad26.COV2.S COVID-19 vaccine or a placebo. The chain couples TRBV29-1 to TRBJ1-2; 7 central nucleotides agree with TRBD1. The bases are TGCAGCGCCCCGGCCCGGACAGGTGGCTACACCTTC. Its protein reads: CSAPARTGGYTF. When the CDR3 is completed using the reference TRBV29-1 and TRBJ1-2 genes on either side, the full variable domain is SAVISQKPSRDICQRGTSLTIQCQVDSQVTMMFWYRQQPGQSLTLIATANQGSEATYESGFVIDKFPISRPNLTFSTLTVSNMSPEDSSIYLCSAPARTGGYTFGSGTRLTVV.